This is a list of T cell receptor beta chains from one sample in a study of cytomegalovirus exposure and HLA in healthy donors. The table came from immunoSEQ multiplex PCR; TCRdb's copy has only in-frame clones and leaves some out. Here the sample spans fewer than 200,000 clones, roughly nine tenths being singletons. The sample comprised PBMCs. These TCRs come from a woman in her twenties or thirties in good health and CMV-seronegative. Both conserved end residues are part of each CDR3. Not all rows give a size; the values are once, few, many and, for expanded clones, a class.

v_call clone_size cdr3_aa
TRBV7-2 once CASSPYFSGMEQYF
TRBV27 few CASSFGRQGKSYEQYF
TRBV6-1 . CASSEALQAQTYEQYF
TRBV29-1 . CSVEGRVPYEQYF
TRBV2 . CASSEGTEAFF
TRBV7-8 . CASSLPGDQPQHF
TRBV11-2 . CASSPLATTGNTIYF
TRBV6-5 . CASSPGTNYGYTF
TRBV4-2 . CASNAGGPTYEQYF
TRBV7-8 . CASSFFVGGLGTEAFF
TRBV5-1 . CASSLTSQQGIAEAFF
TRBV4-1 . CASSQDRPVSNQPQHF
TRBV4-2 . CASSQVGGEAQPQHF
TRBV5-6 . CASREVDRGHAFF
TRBV19 . CASSIAPNYGYTF
TRBV29-1 . CSVEPPGRGWGYTF
TRBV5-1 once CASSLVGIPYNEQFF
TRBV7-6 . CASSLRGFFDNEQFF
TRBV4-3 . CASSQDWGTGPWAQHF
TRBV13 . CASSQRTGDGYTF
TRBV7-8 . CASSLAETRTEAFF